A selection of T cell receptor beta chains follows, all from one sample in a study of identical twins. TCRdb re-called the 5' RACE reads through MiXCR, storing one row per CDR3 protein. The data show 600,000 to 850,000 distinct CDR3 sequences, with about 18% seen just once and around 14% held by the top ten. The same data also contributed to another study, on T cells expressing NK-cell markers.

Sequencing was done on a sample of PBMCs. The receptor set was obtained from a woman between 18 and 30 years old in good health. Each CDR3 is given without its conserved first and last residue. Clone sizes are given selectively: once, few, many, or a class where the clone is expanded.

TRBV14	TRBJ2-1	few	ASSQVRPSSYNEQF
TRBV20-1	TRBJ2-5	-	SARDWRSGETQY
TRBV12-3/TRBV12-4	TRBJ1-2	-	ASSKTGIYGYT
TRBV4-1	TRBJ2-3	-	ASRPSRGGTDTQY
TRBV19	TRBJ2-5	-	ASSSGQSQETQY
TRBV6-5	TRBJ2-3	few	ASSYVGIGTDTQY
TRBV12-3/TRBV12-4	TRBJ2-3	few	ASSSRTGINTQY
TRBV6-5	TRBJ2-7	-	ASSYLGSTTYEQY
TRBV20-1	TRBJ2-5	-	SARSGAQETQY
TRBV10-3	TRBJ1-5	few	AISVQADQPQH
TRBV29-1	TRBJ2-1	-	SAEGQVGEQF
TRBV6-1	TRBJ2-1	-	AERGSSYNEQF
TRBV15	TRBJ2-6	-	ATSSPRTGANVLT
TRBV9	TRBJ1-1	-	ASSVTGLNTEAF
TRBV7-8	TRBJ2-7	-	APAALEQY
TRBV29-1	TRBJ2-3	-	SAQTGEGTDTQY
TRBV20-1	TRBJ2-5	few	SARSRTGEVGGETQY
TRBV20-1	TRBJ2-1	few	SARDEPGTSIF
TRBV4-1	TRBJ2-3	-	ASSTGRAGVRGSTDTQY
TRBV6-4	TRBJ2-7	few	ASSPGDNSYEQY
TRBV11-2	TRBJ1-6	few	ASSLETGGHSPLH
TRBV30	TRBJ1-5	-	AWSVTGSNQPQH
TRBV27	TRBJ2-2	few	ASSLDGGAIRGSGELF
TRBV6-5	TRBJ2-7	-	ASSSNRAPYEQY
TRBV4-1	TRBJ2-2	few	ASSTPLKAGELF
TRBV4-3	TRBJ2-1	-	ASKEGPGINNEQF
TRBV12-3/TRBV12-4	TRBJ1-6	-	ASRSAGTAFNSPLH
TRBV29-1	TRBJ2-3	-	SPYRRDADTQY
TRBV12-3/TRBV12-4	TRBJ1-1	-	ASSFNGKNTEAF
TRBV18	TRBJ2-7	many	ASSPARGSSYEQY
TRBV7-9	TRBJ2-1	-	ASSLLTQIPF
TRBV12-3/TRBV12-4	TRBJ1-6	few	ASSSTLLGSPLH
TRBV12-3/TRBV12-4	TRBJ2-5	few	ASSYWEPVETQY
TRBV6-2/TRBV6-3	TRBJ2-2	few	ASSYSKRWTGVPNTGELF
TRBV4-3	TRBJ1-5	few	ASSQEPAAGNQPQH
TRBV5-6	TRBJ2-1	-	ASHPIAGENNEQF
TRBV20-1	TRBJ2-1	-	SAGGLVYNEQF
TRBV12-5	TRBJ2-7	-	ASGLSNRAGSSYEQY
TRBV6-2/TRBV6-3	TRBJ2-7	few	ASSQGTSGTEY
TRBV21-1	TRBJ1-2	-	ASSIFEGTAQGDGYT
TRBV7-9	TRBJ1-2	-	ASSLSLGQFHGYT
TRBV20-1	TRBJ1-1	few	SAITGARTEAF
TRBV5-1	TRBJ1-6	-	ASSLSGEMGEVNSPLH
TRBV7-9	TRBJ1-2	few	ASSLAQQYGYT
TRBV7-2	TRBJ2-1	-	AISLSGGRDNEQF
TRBV20-1	TRBJ2-3	few	SASRDRSTDTQY
TRBV10-3	TRBJ2-2	-	AISALAAGSTGELF
TRBV5-6	TRBJ2-5	-	ASSSVTGTGETQY
TRBV11-1	TRBJ2-1	-	ASSLSGENEQF
TRBV4-2	TRBJ2-1	-	ASSQGGLAPNEQF